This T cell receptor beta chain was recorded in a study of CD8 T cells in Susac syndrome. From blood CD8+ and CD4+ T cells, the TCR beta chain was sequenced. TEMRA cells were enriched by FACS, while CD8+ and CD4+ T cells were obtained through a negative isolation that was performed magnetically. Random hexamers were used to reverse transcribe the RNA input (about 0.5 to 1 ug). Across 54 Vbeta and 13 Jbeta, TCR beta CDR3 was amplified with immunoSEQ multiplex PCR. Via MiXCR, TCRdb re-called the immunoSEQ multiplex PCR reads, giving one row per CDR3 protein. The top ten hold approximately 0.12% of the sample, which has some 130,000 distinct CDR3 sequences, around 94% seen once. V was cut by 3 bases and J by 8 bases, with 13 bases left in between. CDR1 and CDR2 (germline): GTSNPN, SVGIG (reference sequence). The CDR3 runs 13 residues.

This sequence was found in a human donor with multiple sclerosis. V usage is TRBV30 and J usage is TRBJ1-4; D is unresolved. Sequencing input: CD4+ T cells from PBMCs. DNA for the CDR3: TGTGCCTGGAGCTCCAATCCCCGGGAAAAACTGTTTTTT. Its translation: CAWSSNPREKLFF.